These T cell receptor beta chains were read from a single sample in a study of CD8 T cells in ankylosing spondylitis. TCRdb ran MiXCR on the 5' RACE reads and lists one entry per CDR3 protein. Of approximately 140,000 distinct CDR3 sequences in the sample, around 9.3% were seen once. Sequenced sample: blood, either unsorted or a sorted T cell fraction (not recorded which). All receptors come from a male donor with ankylosing spondylitis or in good health (not recorded which). CDR3s include the opening cysteine and the closing phenylalanine or tryptophan. The D gene is left open where the match is weak. Clone size is given for some rows only: seen once, a few or many times, or a class if the clone is expanded.

d_call j_call clone_size v_call cdr3_aa cdr3_nt
NA TRBJ2-1 many TRBV4-2 CASSQVRNEQFF TGTGCCAGCAGCCAAGTCAGGAATGAGCAGTTCTTC
NA TRBJ2-7 many TRBV5-5 CASSYHYEQYF TGTGCCAGCAGTTATCACTACGAGCAGTACTTC
NA TRBJ1-2 many TRBV28 CASSRLLGSYGYTF TGTGCCAGCAGCCGCCTCCTGGGGAGTTATGGCTACACCTTC
TRBD2 TRBJ2-7 many TRBV11-2 CASEVTRGLVDEQYF TGTGCCAGCGAGGTAACCCGGGGACTAGTTGACGAGCAGTACTTC
NA TRBJ2-1 NA TRBV29-1 CSVFGRVYNEQFF TGCAGCGTTTTTGGGCGGGTCTACAATGAGCAGTTCTTC
NA TRBJ1-6 many TRBV7-2 CASSLGRTRHYNSPLHF TGTGCCAGCAGCTTAGGTCGGACCAGACACTATAATTCACCCCTCCACTTT
NA TRBJ2-5 many TRBV15 CATSSLDSIGTQYF TGTGCCACCAGCAGCCTGGACAGTATCGGGACCCAGTACTTC
NA TRBJ2-7 many TRBV27 CASSFDGQGYEQYF TGTGCCAGCAGTTTTGACGGCCAGGGCTACGAGCAGTACTTC
TRBD1 TRBJ2-7 NA TRBV6-5 CASSYSTTRTGLNDEQYF TGTGCCAGCAGTTACTCGACTACGAGGACAGGGCTGAACGACGAGCAGTACTTC
NA TRBJ1-2 NA TRBV20-1 CSASDSFSYGYTF TGCAGTGCTTCCGACAGTTTCTCCTATGGCTACACCTTC
NA TRBJ2-2 many TRBV7-2 CASSLVIGAPGELFF TGTGCCAGCAGCTTAGTAATCGGGGCGCCCGGGGAGCTGTTTTTT
NA TRBJ1-5 many TRBV7-2 CASSLGTNQPQHF TGTGCCAGCAGCTTAGGGACGAATCAGCCCCAGCATTTT
NA TRBJ2-2 NA TRBV28 CASSFGGLNTGELFF TGTGCCAGCAGTTTCGGGGGGCTGAACACCGGGGAGCTGTTTTTT
NA TRBJ2-7 few TRBV2 CASTPLGRQRYEQYF TGTGCCAGCACTCCCCTTGGCAGGCAGAGGTACGAGCAGTACTTC
NA TRBJ2-7 NA TRBV11-2 CASSLEGVFGEQYF TGTGCCAGCAGCTTAGAGGGGGTGTTTGGGGAGCAGTACTTC
NA TRBJ2-5 many TRBV5-1 CASSLGLANGETQYF TGCGCCAGCAGCTTGGGTCTAGCGAACGGGGAGACCCAGTACTTC
TRBD1 TRBJ1-4 NA TRBV15 CATSGATGTGPEKLFF TGTGCCACCAGCGGGGCTACCGGGACAGGGCCTGAAAAACTGTTTTTT
NA TRBJ2-1 many TRBV6-2/TRBV6-3 CASSYEGRDRYTYNEQFF TGTGCCAGCAGTTACGAGGGTAGGGACCGATATACCTACAATGAGCAGTTCTTC
TRBD2 TRBJ2-5 few TRBV4-3 CASSQDIGLAFQETQYF TGCGCCAGCAGCCAAGATATTGGACTAGCTTTTCAAGAGACCCAGTACTTC
NA TRBJ2-3 few TRBV4-1 CASSQTTSDTQYF TGCGCCAGCAGCCAAACCACTAGCGATACGCAGTATTTT
TRBD2 TRBJ2-2 many TRBV5-1 CASSLGPGLVGSKDTGELFF TGCGCCAGCAGCTTGGGGCCCGGACTAGTGGGAAGTAAGGACACCGGGGAGCTGTTTTTT
NA TRBJ2-5 many TRBV28 CASSSWTTVATQYF TGTGCCAGCAGTTCTTGGACGACAGTAGCGACCCAGTACTTC
NA TRBJ1-1 few TRBV20-1 CSAINLANTEAFF TGCAGTGCTATCAACCTCGCGAACACTGAAGCTTTCTTT
TRBD1 TRBJ2-7 NA TRBV3-1 CASSQVGTGRYEQYF TGTGCCAGCAGCCAAGTGGGGACAGGGCGCTACGAGCAGTACTTC
NA TRBJ1-2 few TRBV7-9 CASSQSYGRNYGYTF TGTGCCAGCAGCCAAAGCTACGGGAGGAACTATGGCTACACCTTC
NA TRBJ2-3 many TRBV18 CASSPVRGTDTQYF TGTGCCAGCTCACCCGTACGGGGTACAGATACGCAGTATTTT
NA TRBJ1-5 many TRBV12-3/TRBV12-4 CASSFDTSQPQHF TGTGCCAGCAGTTTCGACACTTCTCAGCCCCAGCATTTT
NA TRBJ2-3 many TRBV15 CATSQPGVLTDTQYF TGTGCCACCAGCCAGCCTGGGGTTCTCACAGATACGCAGTATTTT
NA TRBJ2-2 many TRBV7-6 CASSSLADSHTGELFF TGTGCCAGCAGCTCCCTTGCGGACAGTCACACCGGGGAGCTGTTTTTT
TRBD1 TRBJ2-7 many TRBV4-3 CASSQDYGDRGEEQYF TGCGCCAGCAGCCAAGATTATGGGGACAGAGGTGAAGAGCAGTACTTC
NA TRBJ2-3 once TRBV12-3/TRBV12-4 CASSFETGDSTDTQYF TGTGCCAGCAGTTTTGAAACGGGAGATAGCACAGATACGCAGTATTTT
TRBD2 TRBJ2-1 few TRBV7-8 CASSKGLAMRYNEQFF TGTGCCAGCAGCAAGGGACTAGCGATGCGCTACAATGAGCAGTTCTTC
NA TRBJ2-3 few TRBV7-9 CASSRQAGTASTDTQYF TGTGCCAGCAGCCGACAAGCGGGTACCGCTAGCACAGATACGCAGTATTTT
NA TRBJ2-7 many TRBV5-5 CASSPELDTEQYF TGTGCCAGCAGCCCTGAACTAGATACCGAGCAGTACTTC
NA TRBJ2-1 many TRBV11-3 CASSPRSGSYNEQFF TGTGCCAGCAGCCCGAGGAGCGGCTCCTACAATGAGCAGTTCTTC
NA TRBJ2-7 many TRBV7-2 CASSSPKTGGYEQYF TGTGCCAGCAGCTCCCCTAAGACAGGCGGCTACGAGCAGTACTTC
NA TRBJ2-5 many TRBV20-1 CSARRTGETQYF TGCAGTGCAAGGAGGACGGGGGAGACCCAGTACTTC
NA TRBJ2-1 few TRBV2 CASSNWGESGNEQFF TGTGCCAGCAGTAACTGGGGGGAATCGGGCAATGAGCAGTTCTTC
NA TRBJ1-3 few TRBV7-8 CASSLEYYRAPGNTIYF TGTGCCAGCAGCTTAGAGTATTACAGGGCTCCTGGAAACACCATATATTTT
NA TRBJ2-3 many TRBV7-2 CASSYFSGQADTQYF TGTGCCAGCAGTTACTTTAGCGGTCAGGCAGATACGCAGTATTTT
TRBD2 TRBJ2-7 many TRBV10-3 CAIAGSGELGEQYF TGTGCCATAGCGGGGTCCGGAGAGCTCGGGGAGCAGTACTTC
TRBD1 TRBJ1-2 NA TRBV18 CASSGQGTANYGYTF TGTGCCAGCTCGGGACAGGGAACTGCTAACTATGGCTACACCTTC
NA TRBJ2-1 few TRBV12-3/TRBV12-4 CASSLEAGSYNEQFF TGTGCCAGCAGTTTAGAAGCGGGTAGCTACAATGAGCAGTTCTTC
NA TRBJ2-5 few TRBV11-2 CASSSIASPYAAQGQTQYF TGTGCCAGCAGCTCGATAGCGAGCCCTTATGCGGCCCAAGGCCAGACCCAGTACTTC
TRBD2 TRBJ2-1 many TRBV11-2 CASSLGGPGLAGFDEQFF TGTGCCAGCAGCTTAGGGGGTCCGGGACTAGCGGGATTCGATGAGCAGTTCTTC
NA TRBJ2-1 many TRBV5-1 CASSLEPGSSYNEQFF TGCGCCAGCAGCTTGGAACCGGGTAGCTCCTACAATGAGCAGTTCTTC
NA TRBJ2-7 many TRBV6-2/TRBV6-3 CASSSTRDQGAYEQYF TGTGCCAGCAGTTCTACCAGGGACCAAGGGGCCTACGAGCAGTACTTC
TRBD2 TRBJ2-5 many TRBV20-1 CSSGETSEQETQYF TGCAGTTCGGGCGAGACTAGCGAACAAGAGACCCAGTACTTC
TRBD1 TRBJ1-6 many TRBV20-1 CSAREWDRWMTPLHF TGCAGTGCTAGAGAATGGGACAGGTGGATGACACCCCTCCACTTT
NA TRBJ2-3 many TRBV24-1 CATSEAGTAQEDTQYF TGTGCCACCAGTGAAGCCGGGACGGCGCAGGAAGATACGCAGTATTTT
NA TRBJ2-3 many TRBV9 CASSVSGSSSTDTQYF TGTGCCAGCAGCGTATCGGGTTCAAGTAGCACAGATACGCAGTATTTT
NA TRBJ2-7 many TRBV4-3 CASSQDLASEQYF TGCGCCAGCAGCCAAGATTTGGCGAGCGAGCAGTACTTC
NA TRBJ1-4 many TRBV12-3/TRBV12-4 CASSPRRADEKLFF TGTGCCAGCAGTCCCCGTAGGGCGGATGAAAAACTGTTTTTT
TRBD1 TRBJ2-3 many TRBV6-1 CASRRGTGLYTDTQYF TGTGCCAGCAGGCGAGGGACAGGGCTTTACACAGATACGCAGTATTTT
TRBD2 TRBJ2-3 few TRBV5-1 CASSSRSKIVAGTDTQYF TGCGCCAGCAGCTCCCGGTCTAAGATTGTAGCGGGGACAGATACGCAGTATTTT
TRBD1 TRBJ2-2 many TRBV20-1 CSASKGADTGELFF TGCAGTGCTAGCAAGGGGGCGGACACCGGGGAGCTGTTTTTT
NA TRBJ2-7 many TRBV27 CATGAIYEQYF TGTGCCACCGGAGCAATCTACGAGCAGTACTTC